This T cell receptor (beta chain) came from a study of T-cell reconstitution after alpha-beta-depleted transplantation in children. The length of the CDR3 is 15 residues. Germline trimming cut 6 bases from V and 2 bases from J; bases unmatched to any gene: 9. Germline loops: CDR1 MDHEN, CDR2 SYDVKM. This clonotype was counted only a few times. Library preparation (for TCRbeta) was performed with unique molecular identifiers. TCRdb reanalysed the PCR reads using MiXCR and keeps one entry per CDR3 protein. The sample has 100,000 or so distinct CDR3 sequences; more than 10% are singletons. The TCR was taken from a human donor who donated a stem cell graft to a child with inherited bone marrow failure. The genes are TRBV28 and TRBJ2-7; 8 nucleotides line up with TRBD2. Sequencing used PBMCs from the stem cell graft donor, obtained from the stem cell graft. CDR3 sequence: CASRGTSGKTYEQYF. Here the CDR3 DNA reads TGTGCCAGCAGGGGTACTAGCGGTAAAACCTACGAGCAGTACTTC.